This TCR beta chain was documented in a study of Ad26.COV2.S vaccination and SARS-CoV-2 variants. Study-wide results and caveats: From the TCR breadth and depth analyses, total T cell responses may have been underestimated.

Of note for this clone: Its specificity is not known.

Method: immunoSEQ multiplex PCR; TCRdb's copy keeps in-frame clones and lacks some. The profile shows about 430,000 clones, approximately 90% of them singletons. Treatment noted: roughly 18 received Ad26.COV2.S at low or high dose, single or two shots; a few received placebo; per-sample allocation not given. Specimens were obtained on day 63 following the first vaccine or placebo injection. The source was peripheral blood, collected in a trial of Ad26.COV2.S vaccine versus placebo. The receptor was isolated from a person between 18 and 60 years old who received the Ad26.COV2.S COVID-19 vaccine or a placebo.

The CDR3 nucleotides read TGTGCCTGGCAGGTTGAAGAAAAACTGTTTTTT. Protein product: CAWQVEEKLFF. The J gene is TRBJ1-4, the V gene TRBV30; D is unresolved. Germline CDR1 GTSNPN, CDR2 SVGIG (reference sequence). The CDR3 has 11 amino acids. Trimming took 5 bases from V and 8 from J, leaving 9 bases between them.